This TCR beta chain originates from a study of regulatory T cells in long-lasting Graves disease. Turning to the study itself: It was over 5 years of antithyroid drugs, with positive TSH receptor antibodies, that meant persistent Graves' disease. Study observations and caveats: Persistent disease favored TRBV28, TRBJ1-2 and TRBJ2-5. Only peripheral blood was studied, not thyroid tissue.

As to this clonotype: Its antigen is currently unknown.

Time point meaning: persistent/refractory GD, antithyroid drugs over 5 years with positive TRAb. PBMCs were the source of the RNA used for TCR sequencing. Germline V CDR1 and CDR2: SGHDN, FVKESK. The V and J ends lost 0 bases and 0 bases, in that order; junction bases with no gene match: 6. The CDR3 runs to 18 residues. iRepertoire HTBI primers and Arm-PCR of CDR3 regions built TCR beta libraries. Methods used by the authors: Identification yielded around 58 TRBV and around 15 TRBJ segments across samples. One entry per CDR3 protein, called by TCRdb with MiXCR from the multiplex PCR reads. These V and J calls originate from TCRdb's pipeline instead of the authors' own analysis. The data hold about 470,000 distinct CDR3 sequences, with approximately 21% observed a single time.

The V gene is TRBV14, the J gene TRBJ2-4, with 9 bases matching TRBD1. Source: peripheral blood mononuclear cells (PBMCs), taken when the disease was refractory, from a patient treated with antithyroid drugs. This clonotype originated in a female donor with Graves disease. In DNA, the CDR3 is TGTGCCAGCAGCCAAGATCGACGGGACAGGGAAGCCAAAAACATTCAGTACTTC. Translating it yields CASSQDRRDREAKNIQYF.